The 25 T cell receptor beta chains below come from one sample, sequenced in a study of technical replicates of blood from several donors. Sequencing was performed with immunoSEQ multiplex PCR; in TCRdb, only in-frame clones are kept and a portion is missing. Of about 72,000 clones in the sample, roughly 90% were seen once. The sample consisted of T cells isolated from PBMCs. The origin of the receptors is a human donor in good health.

The chain uses TRBV7-9 and TRBJ1-4; D uncertain. With 5 bases removed from V and 4 bases from J, the gap between germline ends came to 14 bases. This CDR3 region has 15 residues. Germline V gives CDR1 SEHNR, CDR2 FQNEAQ (reference sequence). CDR3 DNA: TGTGCCAGCAGCGCAACCGGGAATAGTAATGAAAAACTGTTTTTT. Protein sequence: CASSATGNSNEKLFF.

The chain couples TRBV4-1 to TRBJ1-2, with a weak D call TRBD1 (5 bases). V shed 0 bases and J shed 4 bases, with 12 bases lying between them. The germline CDR1 and CDR2 sequences are MGHRA and YSYEKL. The CDR3 has 15 residues. CDR3 coding DNA: TGCGCCAGCAGCCAAGATTTGGGGCTTGGCTATGGCTACACCTTC. As protein: CASSQDLGLGYGYTF.

V is TRBV19 and J is TRBJ1-2; the match to TRBD1 covers 7 bases. Trimming cost V 5 bases and J 7 bases; bases outside gene matches: 10. The CDR3 contains 14 residues. Per the germline V gene, CDR1 is LNHDA and CDR2 is SQIVND (reference sequence). The CDR3, as DNA: TGTGCCAGTAGTCCTAGGACAGGATCCGCTGGCTACACCTTC. Amino acids: CASSPRTGSAGYTF.

The V call is TRBV7-9, the J call TRBJ1-2; no clear D. Per germline, CDR1 SEHNR and CDR2 FQNEAQ (reference sequence). V was cut by 5 bases and J by 8 bases, with 12 bases left in between. This CDR3 has 12 amino acids. CDR3 in amino acids: CASSPKQSGYTF. CDR3 nucleotides: TGTGCCAGCAGCCCAAAACAGAGCGGCTACACCTTC.

The chain carries TRBV11-3 and TRBJ2-1; 13 bases fit TRBD2. Germline loops: CDR1 SGHNT, CDR2 YENEEA. The length of the CDR3 is 15 residues. Trimming took 0 bases from V and 10 from J; bases not matched to a gene: 3. CDR3 sequence reads: CASSLEGLAGDEQFF. CDR3 sequence (DNA): TGTGCCAGCAGCTTAGAAGGACTAGCGGGAGACGAGCAGTTCTTC.

The chain is built from TRBV7-2 and TRBJ2-7, with TRBD2 matching over 10 bases. Germline loops: CDR1 SGHTA, CDR2 FQGNSA. The trim removed 3 bases at V and 3 bases at J, leaving 5 bases unmatched. This CDR3 is 15 amino acids long. The CDR3 loop is CASSFRLAGVYEQYF. CDR3 nucleotides: TGTGCCAGCAGCTTTCGGCTAGCGGGAGTCTACGAGCAGTACTTC.

This clone occurred once. This rearrangement joins TRBV25-1 to TRBJ1-4, with D possibly being TRBD1 (5 bases). There are 13 residues in the CDR3. V lost 4 bases and J 7 bases, leaving 10 bases between the germline ends. CDR1 is MGHDK and CDR2 is SYGVNS in the germline V gene. CDR3 region: CASSGQGFEKLFF. For the CDR3, the DNA is TGTGCCAGCAGTGGGCAGGGTTTTGAAAAACTGTTTTTT.

V usage is TRBV18 and J usage is TRBJ1-2; 7 nucleotides align to TRBD1. The CDR3 loop spans 14 amino acids. The V gene end was trimmed by 5 bases and the J gene end by 5 bases; junction bases not matched to a gene: 8. CDR1 is KGHSH, CDR2 LQKENI, per germline. The CDR3, as DNA: TGTGCCAGCTCATCGACAGGGTCAGGGTATGGCTACACCTTC. Translation: CASSSTGSGYGYTF.

This clone has a single count. The V call is TRBV7-8, the J call TRBJ1-5; perhaps TRBD1 as D (6 bases). The V gene lost 0 bases and the J gene lost 4 bases, with 13 bases spanning the gap. CDR1 SGHVS and CDR2 FQNEAQ come from the germline V gene. The CDR3 is 16 residues long. The CDR3: CASSLAAQGRNQPQHF. The CDR3 DNA follows: TGTGCCAGCAGCTTAGCCGCACAGGGAAGGAATCAGCCCCAGCATTTT.

The sample holds one count of this clone. V usage is TRBV27 and J usage is TRBJ2-7, with TRBD2 identical over 11 bases. The trim removed 6 bases at V and 6 bases at J, leaving 13 bases unmatched. Per the germline V gene, CDR1 is MNHEY and CDR2 is SMNVEV (reference sequence). The CDR3 runs to 16 residues. The CDR3 sequence: CASRPSPGSGRVEQYF. DNA of the CDR3: TGTGCCAGCAGACCCTCCCCCGGTAGCGGGAGGGTCGAGCAGTACTTC.

The V call is TRBV19, the J call TRBJ2-7; TRBD1 aligns across 9 bases. Germline loops: CDR1 LNHDA, CDR2 SQIVND (reference sequence). After removal of 9 bases from V and 3 bases from J, the junction contained 6 bases not matched to a gene. This CDR3 is built from 13 residues. The CDR3 reads CASRQGGSYEQYF. CDR3 DNA: TGTGCCAGCAGACAGGGGGGAAGCTACGAGCAGTACTTC.

The chain has TRBV7-2 and TRBJ1-5, with D possibly being TRBD1 (6 bases). Trimming took off 6 bases at V and 2 bases at J, with 17 bases between the two ends. Germline assignment: CDR1 SGHTA and CDR2 FQGNSA. The CDR3 sequence is 16 residues long. The CDR3 sequence is CASSPGEGSGNQPQHF. The CDR3 nucleotides are TGTGCCAGCAGTCCAGGGGAGGGCTCAGGCAATCAGCCCCAGCATTTT.

The chain employs TRBV19 and TRBJ1-1; D remains unclear. Germline-derived CDR1 and CDR2 are LNHDA and SQIVND (reference sequence). V lost 1 base, J lost 3 bases, and 12 bases lay in between. There are 15 residues in the CDR3. CDR3 residues: CASSIAREQDTEAFF. DNA for the CDR3: TGTGCCAGTAGTATAGCGAGGGAGCAGGACACTGAAGCTTTCTTT.

The chain has TRBV27 and TRBJ2-7; 8 nucleotides agree with TRBD1. Germline CDR1 is MNHEY and CDR2 is SMNVEV (reference sequence). This CDR3 contains 16 residues. Trimming at V came to 5 bases and at J to 5 bases, leaving 14 bases not matched to a gene. CDR3 protein: CASSTSGTGLLHEQYF. CDR3 nucleotide sequence: TGTGCCAGCAGTACCTCCGGGACAGGCTTATTACACGAGCAGTACTTC.

The chain uses TRBV7-2 and TRBJ2-1; D uncertain. V lost 5 bases and J 7 bases, leaving 12 bases between the germline ends. CDR3 size: 13 residues. Germline V lookup: CDR1 SGHTA, CDR2 FQGNSA. The CDR3 region is CASSPSAANEQFF. The CDR3 bases are TGTGCCAGCAGCCCCAGCGCAGCTAATGAGCAGTTCTTC.

The rearrangement uses TRBV6-6 and TRBJ1-3; 7 bases are a match to TRBD1. Germline-derived CDR1 and CDR2 are MNHNY and SVGAGI (reference sequence). The CDR3 sequence is 16 residues long. V lost 2 bases to trimming and J lost 2 bases; unmatched junction nucleotides: 6. The CDR3 is CASSYPETGAGNTIYF. Here the CDR3 DNA reads TGTGCCAGCAGTTACCCGGAAACAGGGGCTGGAAACACCATATATTTT.

This chain joins TRBV30 and TRBJ1-2, with D possibly being TRBD1 (5 bases). The CDR3 has 11 amino acids. The V gene lost 6 bases and the J gene lost 7 bases, with 12 bases spanning the gap. CDR1 and CDR2 from the germline V gene are GTSNPN and SVGIG (reference sequence). In DNA form, the CDR3 reads TGTGCCTGTAAAGTCCAGGGTGGCTACACCTTC. Translation gives CACKVQGGYTF.

J is TRBJ2-7 and V is TRBV6-1, with 13 bases identical to TRBD2. The CDR3 spans 17 residues. Germline CDR1 and CDR2: MNHNS and SASEGT. V gave up 4 bases and J gave up 2 bases; unmatched junction bases: 8. This CDR3 is CASSGALGTSGAYEQYF. CDR3 in DNA: TGTGCCAGCAGTGGGGCTTTAGGGACTAGCGGGGCCTACGAGCAGTACTTC.

The chain combines TRBV7-2 with TRBJ2-5; 10 nucleotides agree with TRBD2. V shed 5 bases, J shed 6 bases, and the junction held 12 bases outside the gene matches. There are 16 residues in the CDR3. Germline CDR1 is SGHTA and CDR2 is FQGNSA. DNA of the CDR3: TGTGCCAGCAGCGTAGACTCTAGCGGGAGTAGTAAGACCCAGTACTTC. It is translated as CASSVDSSGSSKTQYF.

In its sample, this clone was seen once. This CDR3 is CASSIRTGIIVSGELFF. The CDR3 nucleotides read TGTGCCAGTAGTATAAGGACAGGAATAATTGTCTCCGGGGAGCTGTTTTTT. The rearrangement links TRBV19 to TRBJ2-2; 7 bases are shared with TRBD1. Germline V gives CDR1 LNHDA, CDR2 SQIVND (reference sequence). The V segment lost 2 bases and the J segment 6 bases; nucleotides outside the gene matches: 12. CDR3 length: 17 residues.

The CDR3 DNA is TGCGCCAGCAGCCAAGTTCGTCTTTTCGCGGGGGCCTACGAGCAGTACTTC. Amino acids: CASSQVRLFAGAYEQYF. The chain recombines TRBV4-1 with TRBJ2-7; 7 nucleotides match TRBD2. CDR1 and CDR2 from the germline V gene are MGHRA and YSYEKL. The CDR3 totals 17 residues. After removal of 1 base from V and 2 bases from J, the junction contained 11 bases not matched to a gene.

V gene TRBV7-3 combines with J gene TRBJ2-5; D might be TRBD1 (5 bases). This CDR3 comprises 14 residues. Per the germline V gene, CDR1 is SGHTA and CDR2 is FQGTGA. The V end was cut by 5 bases, the J end by 0 bases, with 10 bases between. This chain's CDR3 is CASSRSRDQETQYF. CDR3 sequence (DNA): TGTGCCAGCAGCCGAAGCAGGGACCAAGAGACCCAGTACTTC.

This chain links TRBV4-1 with TRBJ2-7; D remains unclear. Trimming shortened V by 3 bases and J by 1 base, and 13 bases separated the two germline ends. The germline CDR1 and CDR2 sequences are MGHRA and YSYEKL. The CDR3 totals 15 residues. This CDR3 is CASSHVDSSSYEQYF. As DNA, the CDR3 is TGCGCCAGCAGCCATGTTGACTCATCTTCCTACGAGCAGTACTTC.

The genes are TRBV7-3 and TRBJ1-1; D is undetermined. With 4 bases removed from V and 1 base from J, the gap between germline ends came to 4 bases. The V gene's germline CDR1 is SGHTA and CDR2 FQGTGA. This CDR3 spans 12 amino acids. The CDR3 coding sequence is TGTGCCAGCAGCTACGGGAACACTGAAGCTTTCTTT. Translating it yields CASSYGNTEAFF.

This sequence joins TRBV9 and TRBJ2-2; 10 positions match TRBD2. The CDR3 consists of 17 residues. CDR1 is SGDLS, CDR2 YYNGEE, per germline. Unmatched junction bases numbered 3, after V lost 0 bases and J lost 1 base. CDR3 nucleotides: TGTGCCAGCAGCGTAGCCCCTAGCGGGAGGAACACCGGGGAGCTGTTTTTT. Its protein product is CASSVAPSGRNTGELFF.